This TCR beta chain was documented in a study of cytomegalovirus exposure and HLA in healthy donors. Notes on the study in general: In vitro, a few CMV-associated chains proved specific for CMV antigens. There were under 200 TCR beta chains listed as cytomegalovirus-associated.

Only in-frame clones appear in the TCRdb table, and some are missing; sequencing was by immunoSEQ multiplex PCR. The sample records about 65,000 clones, about 90% being singletons. In germline, CDR1 is MNHEY, CDR2 SVGAGI. This CDR3 comprises 14 residues. V was trimmed by 7 bases and J by 4 bases, leaving 16 bases between them. In regard to this clone: Its specificity is not known.

This rearrangement joins TRBV6-5 to TRBJ1-2; D ambiguous. Material: PBMCs. The clonotype was recovered from a young woman in good health and CMV-seronegative. The CDR3 nucleotides read TGTGCCAGCACGACCCGGGCGGCGGGCTATGGCTACACCTTC. Its protein product is CASTTRAAGYGYTF.